The next 11 T cell receptor beta chains were all read from a single sample in a study of OX40 agonist ivuxolimab in advanced cancers. TCRdb's table, derived via immunoSEQ multiplex PCR, lists solely in-frame clones and lacks some. The sample consists of fewer than 95,000 clones, 90% to 95% of them appearing once. The specimen comprised CD4+ or CD8+ T cells sorted from blood, sampled in a trial of the OX40 agonist ivuxolimab. These receptors were collected from an adult with an advanced solid tumor such as melanoma, head and neck, liver or kidney cancer.

The chain is built from TRBV7-3 and TRBJ2-3; D gene uncertain. Germline lookup yields CDR1 SGHTA and CDR2 FQGTGA. Trimming took off 5 bases at V and 8 bases at J, with 17 bases between the two ends. The CDR3 sequence is 14 residues long. The CDR3 here is CASSPSGGVSTQYF. DNA for the CDR3: TGTGCCAGCAGCCCCTCGGGTGGAGTAAGTACGCAGTATTTT.

As to this clone: Within the sample, other DNA sequences also encode this same CDR3. The V and J genes are TRBV18 and TRBJ1-1, with D perhaps TRBD1 (5 bases). Germline-derived CDR1 and CDR2 are KGHSH and LQKENI. Trimming removed 2 bases from V and 1 base from J, with 5 bases in between. The CDR3 extends over 13 amino acids. CDR3 coding DNA: TGTGCCAGCTCACCAGGGGGGAACACTGAAGCTTTCTTT. This gives the protein CASSPGGNTEAFF.

V usage is TRBV11-2 and J usage is TRBJ2-5; the D gene is possibly TRBD1 (7 bases). This CDR3 comprises 17 residues. The germline CDR1 and CDR2 sequences are SGHAT and FQNNGV. Trimming pared 0 bases from V and 1 base from J, leaving 15 bases between. The CDR3 nucleotides read TGTGCCAGCAGCTTAGATCGGTGGCAGGGGGGCCAAGAGACCCAGTACTTC. This sequence encodes CASSLDRWQGGQETQYF.

The genes are TRBV4-2 and TRBJ2-2; 9 nucleotides match TRBD2. Germline values: CDR1 LGHNA, CDR2 YNFKEQ. CDR3 length: 16 residues. The V gene end was trimmed by 7 bases and the J gene end by 7 bases; junction bases not matched to a gene: 13. The CDR3 DNA sequence: TGTGCCAGCAATGAATTTAGCGGGAGTGAAGTCGGGGAGCTGTTTTTT. It specifies CASNEFSGSEVGELFF.

In its sample, this clone was seen once. The V call is TRBV5-4, the J call TRBJ2-1, with D uncertain. The CDR3 runs to 14 residues. Between the trimmed V and J ends, which lost 0 bases and 4 bases, there was a span of 8 bases. The germline V gene has CDR1 SGHNT and CDR2 YYREEE (reference sequence). DNA for the CDR3: TGTGCCAGCAGCTTGGAACCGGGTTACAATGAGCAGTTCTTC. This sequence encodes CASSLEPGYNEQFF.

The gene calls are TRBV5-8 and TRBJ2-5; TRBD1 matches 8 bases. The CDR3 has 15 amino acids. The V gene end was trimmed by 4 bases and the J gene end by 5 bases; junction bases not matched to a gene: 10. The germline CDR1 and CDR2 sequences are SGHTS and YDEGEE. In DNA, the CDR3 is TGTGCCAGCAGCAGGTCCAGGGGGCTTGGCGAGACCCAGTACTTC. It specifies CASSRSRGLGETQYF.

This clone was recorded only once. Here the CDR3 reads CASSLGTSGRRRDTQYF. The CDR3 DNA follows: TGTGCCAGCTCACTCGGGACTAGCGGGAGGAGGCGAGATACGCAGTATTTT. This chain uses TRBV18 with TRBJ2-3; 15 nucleotides match TRBD2. The V segment lost 4 bases and the J segment 5 bases; nucleotides outside the gene matches: 7. Germline CDR1 KGHSH, CDR2 LQKENI. CDR3 length: 17 amino acids.

The CDR3 sequence is CASSLERDRKLAKNIQYF. The CDR3 DNA is TGTGCCAGCAGCTTAGAGCGGGACCGAAAACTAGCCAAAAACATTCAGTACTTC. The chain couples TRBV13 to TRBJ2-4, with TRBD2 matching 7 bases. Germline values: CDR1 PRHDT, CDR2 FYEKMQ (reference sequence). CDR3 length: 18 residues. With 1 base clipped from V and 0 bases from J, the junction kept 9 bases outside the gene matches.

This clone was picked up a small number of times. This chain links TRBV19 with TRBJ1-5, with D unclear. The germline gives CDR1 LNHDA, CDR2 SQIVND (reference sequence). The CDR3 is 13 amino acids. Trimming pared 5 bases from V and 4 bases from J, leaving 9 bases between. The CDR3 nucleotides are TGTGCCAGTAGTCCTAGGGAAAATCAGCCCCAGCATTTT. This sequence encodes CASSPRENQPQHF.

The V gene is TRBV30, the J gene TRBJ2-5; D remains ambiguous. Germline V gene data show CDR1 as GTSNPN and CDR2 as SVGIG (reference sequence). The CDR3 is made up of 14 amino acids. The V and J ends lost 2 bases and 5 bases respectively, with 15 bases between them. CDR3 protein: CAWSRNSVWETQYF. In DNA, the CDR3 is TGTGCCTGGAGTAGGAACAGCGTCTGGGAGACCCAGTACTTC.

J is TRBJ2-1 and V is TRBV7-3; tentative D call: TRBD2 (6 bases). Trimming removed 5 bases at V and 10 bases at J, with 15 bases between. The CDR3 contains 13 residues. Germline CDR1 and CDR2: SGHTA and FQGTGA. Here the CDR3 reads CASSTLGRGEQFF. CDR3 in DNA: TGTGCCAGCAGCACCTTAGGGCGGGGCGAGCAGTTCTTC.